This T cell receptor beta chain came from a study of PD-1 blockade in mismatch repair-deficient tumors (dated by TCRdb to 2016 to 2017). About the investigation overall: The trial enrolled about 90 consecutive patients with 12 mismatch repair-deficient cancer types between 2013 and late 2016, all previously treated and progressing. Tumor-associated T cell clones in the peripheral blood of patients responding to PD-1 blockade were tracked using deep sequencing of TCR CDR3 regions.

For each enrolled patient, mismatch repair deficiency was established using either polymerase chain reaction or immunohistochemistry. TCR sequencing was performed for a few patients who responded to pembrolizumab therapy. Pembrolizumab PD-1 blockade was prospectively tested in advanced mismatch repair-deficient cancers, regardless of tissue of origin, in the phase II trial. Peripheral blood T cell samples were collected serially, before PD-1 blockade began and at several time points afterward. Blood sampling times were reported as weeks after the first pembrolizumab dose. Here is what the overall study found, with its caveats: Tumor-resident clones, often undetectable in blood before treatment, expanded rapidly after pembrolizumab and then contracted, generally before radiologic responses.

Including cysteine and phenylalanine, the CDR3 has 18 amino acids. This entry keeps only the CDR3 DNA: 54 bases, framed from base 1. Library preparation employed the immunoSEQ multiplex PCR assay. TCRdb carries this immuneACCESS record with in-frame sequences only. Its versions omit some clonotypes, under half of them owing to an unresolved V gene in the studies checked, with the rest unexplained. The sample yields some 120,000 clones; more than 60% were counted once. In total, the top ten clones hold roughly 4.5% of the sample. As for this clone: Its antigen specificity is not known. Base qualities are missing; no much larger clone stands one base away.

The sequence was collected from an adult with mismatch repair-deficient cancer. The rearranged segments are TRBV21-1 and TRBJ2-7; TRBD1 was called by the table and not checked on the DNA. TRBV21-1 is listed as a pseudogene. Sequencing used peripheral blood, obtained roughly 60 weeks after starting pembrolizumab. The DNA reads TGTGCCAGCATCCGGCCGGGACAGGCTCTATTCCGGCTCCAGGAGCAGTACTTC. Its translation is CASIRPGQALFRLQEQYF.